Listed here are 18 T cell receptor beta chains from one sample, sequenced in a study of T cells after yellow fever vaccination. TCRdb reanalysed the 5' RACE reads using MiXCR and keeps one entry per CDR3 protein. The sample includes around 350,000 distinct CDR3 sequences, approximately 10% seen only once; the top ten take less than 20%. The source was PBMCs, collected on the day of the first yellow fever vaccination. The receptors were sampled from a man aged 18 to 30 who received the YFV17D yellow fever vaccine.

This clonotype was detected only a few times. The chain links TRBV5-1 to TRBJ1-5, with D perhaps matching TRBD1 (6 bases). V lost 4 bases and J 11 bases, leaving 19 bases between the germline ends. The CDR3 contains 14 residues. Germline V gives CDR1 SGHRS, CDR2 YFSETQ. The DNA of the CDR3 is TGCGCCAGCAGCCCGGAGGGGGGCCGCAGCACCCAGCATTTT. It specifies CASSPEGGRSTQHF.

This chain connects TRBV5-1 to TRBJ2-3; D unresolved. This CDR3 spans 15 amino acids. Germline CDR1 reads SGHRS; CDR2 reads YFSETQ. V lost 1 base, J lost 2 bases, and 11 bases lay in between. CDR3 in amino acids: CASSLKDGYTDTQYF. In DNA, the CDR3 is TGCGCCAGCAGCTTGAAGGACGGATACACAGATACGCAGTATTTT.

The chain couples TRBV20-1 to TRBJ2-5; tentative D call: TRBD2 (7 bases). The germline V gene has CDR1 DFQATT and CDR2 SNEGSKA (reference sequence). The CDR3 consists of 15 residues. Between the trimmed V and J ends, which lost 0 bases and 4 bases, there was a span of 15 bases. CDR3 sequence reads: CSARDTGGTGETQYF. The CDR3 DNA is TGCAGTGCTAGAGATACGGGGGGCACAGGAGAGACCCAGTACTTC.

This chain links TRBV29-1 with TRBJ1-1, with TRBD1 matching 10 bases. The CDR3 loop spans 14 amino acids. Trimming at V came to 0 bases and at J to 7 bases, leaving 5 bases not matched to a gene. Germline loops: CDR1 SQVTM, CDR2 ANQGSEA. The CDR3, as DNA: TGCAGCGTTGAAGAAGGGACAGGGGCCTATGAAGCTTTCTTT. It specifies CSVEEGTGAYEAFF.

This clonotype was seen only a few times. The chain joins TRBV24-1 to TRBJ2-2; TRBD1 agrees at 9 bases. Germline V gives CDR1 KGHDR, CDR2 SFDVKD. The junction had 6 bases not matched to a gene; V was cut back by 0 bases and J by 8 bases. The CDR3 is made up of 16 amino acids. CDR3 coding DNA: TGTGCCACCAGTGATTTGCGGGACAGGGATGGGGGGGAGCTGTTTTTT. This encodes CATSDLRDRDGGELFF.

The rearrangement uses TRBV6-2 or TRBV6-3 and TRBJ2-4, with D uncertain. The V gene's germline CDR1 is MNHEY and CDR2 SVGEGT. This CDR3 spans 16 amino acids. Trimming stripped 6 bases from V and 2 bases from J, with 17 bases between. The CDR3 DNA reads TGTGCCAGCAGCCTATCCTCTTTAGCACCCAAAAACATTCAGTACTTC. Its protein product is CASSLSSLAPKNIQYF.

This clonotype appeared a few times. The J gene is TRBJ2-7, the V gene TRBV12-3 or TRBV12-4; D could derive from TRBD1 or TRBD2 (5 bases each). The CDR3 is 12 residues long. The germline V and J ends were trimmed by 3 bases and 5 bases, with 8 bases remaining between them. CDR3 residues: CASSLVGDEQYF. The DNA of the CDR3 is TGTGCCAGCAGTTTGGTGGGGGACGAGCAGTACTTC.

The CDR3 DNA reads as TGTGCCAGCCCCCGAGGTGGTAAATCAGGAGGTCCCGCGTATGGCTACACCTTC. Its protein product is CASPRGGKSGGPAYGYTF. The V call is TRBV25-1, the J call TRBJ1-2; D gene uncertain. Germline V gives CDR1 MGHDK, CDR2 SYGVNS. The CDR3 has 18 amino acids. V dropped 8 bases and J dropped 5 bases, with 30 bases sitting between them.

The chain joins TRBV4-3 to TRBJ2-2, with D possibly called TRBD1 or TRBD2 (5 bases each). The CDR3 is 16 residues long. V was clipped by 0 bases and J by 4 bases, with 12 bases between them. The V gene's germline CDR1 is LGHNA and CDR2 YSLEER. This chain's CDR3 is CASSQDPRGTTGELFF. CDR3 nucleotide sequence: TGCGCCAGCAGCCAAGATCCTCGAGGGACCACCGGGGAGCTGTTTTTT.

This chain links TRBV6-2 or TRBV6-3 with TRBJ1-5; D is possibly TRBD1 (6 bases). CDR3 size: 17 residues. V was pared by 2 bases and J by 7 bases, with 21 bases between. Germline CDR1 reads MNHEY; CDR2 reads SVGEGT. As DNA, the CDR3 is TGTGCCAGCAGTTACCCCGCGCCAGGGACATCGAGCCAGCCCCAGCATTTT. It yields the protein CASSYPAPGTSSQPQHF.

The V gene is TRBV7-2, the J gene TRBJ1-2; weak D call: TRBD1 (5 bases). Trimming pared 7 bases from V and 5 bases from J, leaving 17 bases between. From germline, CDR1 is SGHTA and CDR2 FQGNSA. There are 14 residues in the CDR3. The DNA of the CDR3 is TGTGCCAGCAACAACCCGGGACCTTCTTATGGCTACACCTTC. It specifies CASNNPGPSYGYTF.

In this sample, this clonotype turned up a few times. This chain connects TRBV4-3 to TRBJ2-5, with unresolved D. From germline, CDR1 is LGHNA and CDR2 YSLEER. The CDR3 totals 13 residues. V shed 5 bases and J shed 5 bases, with 12 bases lying between them. CDR3: CASSARLLETQYF. In DNA form, the CDR3 reads TGCGCCAGCAGCGCGAGGTTGTTGGAGACCCAGTACTTC.

This chain uses TRBV6-5 with TRBJ2-6, with D perhaps matching TRBD1 (5 bases). This CDR3 comprises 16 residues. Looked up from germline, CDR1 is MNHEY and CDR2 is SVGAGI. Trimming removed 0 bases from V and 4 bases from J, with 10 bases in between. Here the CDR3 reads CASSYSLGAGANVLTF. CDR3 nucleotide sequence: TGTGCCAGCAGTTACTCGTTAGGGGCCGGGGCCAACGTCCTGACTTTC.

The rearrangement links TRBV5-1 to TRBJ2-3; no definite D call. The CDR3 loop spans 14 amino acids. The germline V and J ends were trimmed by 6 bases and 0 bases, with 11 bases remaining between them. Germline V gives CDR1 SGHRS, CDR2 YFSETQ. CDR3 sequence reads: CASTLEASTDTQYF. The CDR3 coding sequence is TGCGCCAGCACCCTTGAAGCGAGCACAGATACGCAGTATTTT.

The chain uses TRBV29-1 and TRBJ2-2, with D unclear. This CDR3 has 14 amino acids. Trimming shortened V by 4 bases and J by 0 bases, and 9 bases separated the two germline ends. Per the germline V gene, CDR1 is SQVTM and CDR2 is ANQGSEA. This CDR3 is CSVVIEANTGELFF. The CDR3 nucleotides are TGCAGCGTTGTTATCGAGGCGAACACCGGGGAGCTGTTTTTT.

J is TRBJ2-1 and V is TRBV12-3 or TRBV12-4, with TRBD2 as a possible D gene (5 bases). V gave up 5 bases and J gave up 8 bases, with 10 bases separating them. CDR3 length equals 12 residues. The CDR3: CASSRTPYEQFF. The CDR3 DNA reads TGTGCCAGCAGTAGGACTCCTTATGAGCAGTTCTTC.

The chain recombines TRBV24-1 with TRBJ1-2, with 8 bases matching TRBD1. CDR3 length: 13 amino acids. The germline V gene has CDR1 KGHDR and CDR2 SFDVKD. With V trimmed by 2 bases and J by 7 bases, 2 bases remained unmatched. CDR3 sequence reads: CATSDSGGFGYTF. The CDR3, as DNA: TGTGCCACCAGTGATTCAGGGGGCTTTGGCTACACCTTC.

This chain links TRBV11-1 with TRBJ2-3; 12 bases align to TRBD2. The CDR3 totals 18 residues. Germline-derived CDR1 and CDR2 are SGHAT and FQDESV (reference sequence). The V segment lost 2 bases and the J segment 3 bases; nucleotides outside the gene matches: 9. The CDR3: CASSLPSGGAGPTDTQYF. In DNA form, the CDR3 reads TGTGCCAGCAGCTTACCTAGCGGGGGGGCCGGTCCGACAGATACGCAGTATTTT.